Each of the 21 T cell receptor beta chains below was sequenced from the same sample in a study of T cell changes during pregnancy in multiple sclerosis. The method was immunoSEQ multiplex PCR; TCRdb's version includes in-frame clones alone and lacks a portion of them. Of approximately 35,000 clones in the sample, over 80% were seen once. The material sequenced was CD4+ T cells from peripheral blood mononuclear cells, taken in the third trimester of pregnancy. Source of these receptors: a female donor in good health, enrolled as a control in a pregnancy study.

V and J are TRBV20-1 and TRBJ1-2, with D possibly being TRBD1 (6 bases). Between the trimmed V and J ends, which lost 8 bases and 6 bases, there was a span of 13 bases. Germline V gene lookup returns CDR1 DFQATT and CDR2 SNEGSKA (reference sequence). The CDR3 totals 11 residues. The CDR3 nucleotides read TGCAGTAAGGGGGACGGCGATGGCTACACCTTC. Its translation is CSKGDGDGYTF.

A single count supports this clone. The chain uses TRBV10-3 and TRBJ1-2; TRBD1 aligns across 7 bases. Germline CDR1 reads ENHRY; CDR2 reads SYGVKD. V shed 4 bases and J 8 bases; nucleotides not matched to a gene: 13. The CDR3 runs 15 residues. The CDR3 reads CAISGLNRGVGGYTF. The CDR3 bases are TGTGCCATCAGTGGCCTCAACAGGGGTGTTGGAGGCTACACCTTC.

The rearrangement uses TRBV2 and TRBJ2-5, with TRBD2 matching over 8 bases. Trimming took 6 bases from V and 2 from J; bases not matched to a gene: 8. The V gene's germline CDR1 is SNHLY and CDR2 FYNNEI. The CDR3 runs to 15 residues. CDR3: CASSLLAGPQETQYF. As DNA, the CDR3 is TGTGCCAGCAGCCTCCTAGCGGGCCCTCAAGAGACCCAGTACTTC.

The chain recombines TRBV5-1 with TRBJ1-6; D may be TRBD1 (5 bases). With 0 bases removed from V and 9 bases from J, the gap between germline ends came to 10 bases. Germline V lookup: CDR1 SGHRS, CDR2 YFSETQ. The CDR3 is made up of 14 amino acids. CDR3 amino acids: CASSLGADSSPLHF. CDR3 bases: TGCGCCAGCAGCTTGGGAGCAGACAGTTCACCCCTCCACTTT.

The V gene is TRBV2, the J gene TRBJ2-5; D gene uncertain. Trimming removed 1 base from V and 4 bases from J, with 13 bases in between. Germline-derived CDR1 and CDR2 are SNHLY and FYNNEI. This CDR3 has 15 residues. CDR3 sequence reads: CASSEDTTSGETQYF. The CDR3 DNA follows: TGTGCCAGCAGTGAAGATACCACCTCGGGAGAGACCCAGTACTTC.

The rearrangement links TRBV27 to TRBJ2-5; D possibly corresponds to TRBD2 (6 bases). Trimming cost V 6 bases and J 3 bases, with 14 bases left between them. This CDR3 contains 14 residues. Germline assignment: CDR1 MNHEY and CDR2 SMNVEV (reference sequence). The CDR3 DNA sequence: TGTGCCAGCAGCCCCCTGGGGGAGGAAGAGACCCAGTACTTC. Amino acid sequence: CASSPLGEEETQYF.

The chain uses TRBV19 and TRBJ2-2; 11 nucleotides line up with TRBD1. Germline lookup yields CDR1 LNHDA and CDR2 SQIVND (reference sequence). The CDR3 extends over 17 amino acids. After removal of 4 bases from V and 5 bases from J, the junction contained 9 bases not matched to a gene. The CDR3 DNA sequence: TGTGCCAGTAGTAAAAACCTCGGGACAGGGGGTACCGGGGAGCTGTTTTTT. Translation gives CASSKNLGTGGTGELFF.

The chain links TRBV19 to TRBJ2-1; 10 positions agree with TRBD2. CDR1 LNHDA and CDR2 SQIVND come from the germline V gene (reference sequence). The CDR3 consists of 15 residues. The junction had 6 bases not matched to a gene; V was cut back by 3 bases and J by 7 bases. CDR3 DNA sequence: TGTGCCAGTAGTATTAATAGCGGGGGGTGGAATGAGCAGTTCTTC. It translates to CASSINSGGWNEQFF.

Only one count was recorded for this clone. V is TRBV9 and J is TRBJ2-3; 7 positions agree with TRBD2. CDR3 length equals 16 residues. The germline gives CDR1 SGDLS, CDR2 YYNGEE. Germline trimming cut 0 bases from V and 4 bases from J; bases unmatched to any gene: 8. Here the CDR3 DNA reads TGTGCCAGCAGCGTAGGGGAGGGCCGTTTGTCAGATACGCAGTATTTT. As protein: CASSVGEGRLSDTQYF.

The rearrangement links TRBV28 to TRBJ2-3; D might be TRBD1 (7 bases). Between the trimmed V and J ends, which lost 4 bases and 4 bases, there was a span of 18 bases. CDR3 length: 16 amino acids. Germline V gene lookup returns CDR1 MDHEN and CDR2 SYDVKM. CDR3 protein: CASSSSSQGGADTQYF. CDR3 DNA: TGTGCCAGCAGTTCCTCGAGCCAGGGGGGTGCAGATACGCAGTATTTT.

V usage is TRBV28 and J usage is TRBJ1-5; 8 bases line up with TRBD1. This CDR3 is 15 amino acids long. The germline V gene encodes CDR1 MDHEN and CDR2 SYDVKM. V was pared by 6 bases and J by 5 bases, with 9 bases of the junction left unmatched. The CDR3 DNA reads as TGTGCCAGCAGCACAGGGGGGGGGCCCCATCAGCCCCAGCATTTT. Its translation is CASSTGGGPHQPQHF.

V and J are TRBV5-6 and TRBJ2-5; possible D gene TRBD2, 6 bases. Per the germline V gene, CDR1 is SGHDT and CDR2 is YYEEEE. V lost 3 bases to trimming and J lost 2 bases, with 14 bases between them. The length of the CDR3 is 15 residues. Here the CDR3 reads CASSWGRRGQETQYF. The CDR3 coding sequence is TGTGCCAGCAGCTGGGGTAGGAGGGGACAAGAGACCCAGTACTTC.

The gene calls are TRBV15 and TRBJ1-2; 7 bases match TRBD1. This CDR3 is built from 14 residues. CDR1 LNHNV and CDR2 YYDKDF come from the germline V gene (reference sequence). Losses at the gene ends were 1 base for V and 3 bases for J; bases not matched to a gene: 2. The CDR3 DNA reads TGTGCCACCAGCAGAGGGGGGACAGACTATGGCTACACCTTC. It yields the protein CATSRGGTDYGYTF.

J is TRBJ2-7 and V is TRBV4-1; D is possibly TRBD2 (6 bases). This CDR3 contains 14 residues. Trimming took off 0 bases at V and 1 base at J, with 7 bases between the two ends. The germline V gene has CDR1 MGHRA and CDR2 YSYEKL. The CDR3 sequence is CASSQDLASYEQYF. The DNA for the CDR3 is TGCGCCAGCAGCCAAGATCTAGCGTCCTACGAGCAGTACTTC.

V usage is TRBV5-5 and J usage is TRBJ2-5; 13 bases match TRBD2. Germline-derived CDR1 and CDR2 are SGHKS and YYEKEE (reference sequence). The CDR3 is made up of 17 amino acids. J was trimmed by 2 bases and V by 2 bases; bases with no gene match: 6. CDR3 DNA sequence: TGTGCCAGCAGCTTTAGGGGACTAGCGGGGATACAAGAGACCCAGTACTTC. Translating it yields CASSFRGLAGIQETQYF.

The chain is built from TRBV28 and TRBJ1-5; 11 bases are a match to TRBD1. The CDR3 covers 17 residues. From germline, CDR1 is MDHEN and CDR2 SYDVKM. With V trimmed by 2 bases and J by 1 base, 4 bases remained unmatched. DNA for the CDR3: TGTGCCAGCAGTTTAAGGACAGGGGGCTTAAGCAATCAGCCCCAGCATTTT. Protein product: CASSLRTGGLSNQPQHF.

The chain joins TRBV14 to TRBJ1-6; a possible D gene is TRBD1 (6 bases). V dropped 0 bases and J dropped 10 bases, with 10 bases sitting between them. The germline gives CDR1 SGHDN, CDR2 FVKESK. The CDR3 sequence is 14 residues long. The CDR3 is CASSQDGGASPLHF. The CDR3 DNA reads as TGTGCCAGCAGCCAAGATGGGGGGGCCTCACCCCTCCACTTT.

This sequence joins TRBV15 and TRBJ2-1, with TRBD1 as a possible D gene (5 bases). Germline assignment: CDR1 LNHNV and CDR2 YYDKDF (reference sequence). V lost 3 bases, J lost 0 bases, and 15 bases lay in between. The CDR3 sequence is 17 residues long. The CDR3: CATSSDRWLSSYNEQFF. The DNA of the CDR3 is TGTGCCACCAGCAGCGACAGATGGTTAAGCTCCTACAATGAGCAGTTCTTC.

The chain combines TRBV13 with TRBJ2-5, with TRBD1 as a possible D gene (6 bases). The germline V gene encodes CDR1 PRHDT and CDR2 FYEKMQ (reference sequence). There are 13 residues in the CDR3. V lost 5 bases, J lost 5 bases, and 12 bases lay in between. CDR3 bases: TGTGCCAGCAGCCGCAGGGGCGCGGAGACCCAGTACTTC. Protein: CASSRRGAETQYF.

This clone was seen only once. The chain joins TRBV6-1 to TRBJ1-3; TRBD1 matches at 7 bases. The CDR3 covers 14 residues. Trimming removed 6 bases from V and 0 bases from J; junction bases left unmatched: 2. The germline V gene encodes CDR1 MNHNS and CDR2 SASEGT. In DNA form, the CDR3 reads TGTGCCAGCAGCTGGGACAGCTCTGGAAACACCATATATTTT. It yields the protein CASSWDSSGNTIYF.

This clone appeared once. This sequence joins TRBV9 and TRBJ2-7, with TRBD1 matching over 12 bases. The ends lost 4 bases at V and 0 bases at J; junction bases unmatched: 5. Germline CDR1 and CDR2: SGDLS and YYNGEE. The CDR3 has 16 residues. The CDR3 coding sequence is TGTGCCAGCAGCCTTGGGACAGGGGGCGTCTCCTACGAGCAGTACTTC. This codes for CASSLGTGGVSYEQYF.